These 5 T cell receptor beta chains came from one sample sequenced in a study of blood T cell repertoires in COVID-19. Using immunoSEQ multiplex PCR, the repertoire was profiled, and TCRdb retains in-frame clones only, with some absent. The data show under 70,000 clones, 88% seen once. Source material: peripheral blood. Receptors were obtained from an older woman with acute or convalescent COVID-19.

The chain uses TRBV6-6 and TRBJ2-2; TRBD2 matches at 10 bases. After removal of 2 bases from V and 7 bases from J, the junction contained 4 bases not matched to a gene. The CDR3 is made up of 15 amino acids. CDR1 and CDR2 from the germline V gene are MNHNY and SVGAGI (reference sequence). CDR3 coding DNA: TGTGCCAGCAGTTACGCTAGCGGGAGAAACGGGGAGCTGTTTTTT. This sequence encodes CASSYASGRNGELFF.

In DNA, the CDR3 is TGTGCCAGCAGCGTTAGCGGGAGAGGGAATGAGCAGTTCTTC. Translation: CASSVSGRGNEQFF. This chain joins TRBV9 and TRBJ2-1, with 9 nucleotides matching TRBD2. The CDR3 sequence is 14 residues long. With V trimmed by 2 bases and J by 7 bases, 4 bases remained unmatched. Germline V gene lookup returns CDR1 SGDLS and CDR2 YYNGEE.

The rearrangement links TRBV29-1 to TRBJ1-1; D uncertain. Trimming removed 4 bases from V and 0 bases from J, with 9 bases in between. There are 13 residues in the CDR3. Germline-derived CDR1 and CDR2 are SQVTM and ANQGSEA. The CDR3 DNA follows: TGCAGCGTTGCTGCAGGCATGAACACTGAAGCTTTCTTT. Encoded protein: CSVAAGMNTEAFF.

This clone was detected once. The chain combines TRBV7-6 with TRBJ2-5; 11 positions match TRBD1. V was clipped by 3 bases and J by 5 bases; unmatched bases: 5. Germline V CDR1 and CDR2: SGHVS, FNYEAQ. CDR3 length: 15 amino acids. This chain's CDR3 is CASSFRTGGEETQYF. In nucleotides, the CDR3 is TGTGCCAGCAGCTTTAGGACAGGGGGCGAGGAGACCCAGTACTTC. Based on the CDR3 plus reference TRBV7-6 and TRBJ2-5, the full variable domain is GAGVSQSPRYKVTKRGQDVALRCDPISGHVSLYWYRQALGQGPEFLTYFNYEAQQDKSGLPNDRFSAERPEGSISTLTIQRTEQRDSAMYRCASSFRTGGEETQYFGPGTRLLVL.

CDR3 sequence: CASSLPGGAETQYF. CDR3 DNA: TGTGCCAGCAGTTTACCTGGCGGCGCAGAGACCCAGTACTTC. The rearrangement uses TRBV28 and TRBJ2-5; unclear D gene. The CDR3 is made up of 14 amino acids. Trimming removed 2 bases from V and 4 bases from J, with 11 bases in between. Germline values: CDR1 MDHEN, CDR2 SYDVKM.